This paragraph covers one TCR beta chain sequence. The data belong to a study of T cell changes during pregnancy in multiple sclerosis. Using immunoSEQ multiplex PCR, the repertoire was profiled, and TCRdb retains in-frame clones only, with some absent. The sample records about 50,000 clones, about 93% being singletons. The V gene's germline CDR1 is SGHTS and CDR2 YDEGEE. CDR3 length: 14 amino acids. With 0 bases clipped from V and 8 bases from J, the junction kept 3 bases outside the gene matches. The J gene is TRBJ2-1, the V gene TRBV5-8; the match to TRBD1 covers 9 bases. The TCR originated in a female donor with multiple sclerosis, enrolled in a pregnancy study. The sample consisted of CD4+ T cells from peripheral blood mononuclear cells, taken after pregnancy. CDR3 loop: CASSLVQGAHEQFF. CDR3 DNA sequence: TGTGCCAGCAGCTTGGTACAGGGGGCCCATGAGCAGTTCTTC.